The clone carrying this T cell receptor (beta chain) was detected once. The sample originates from a study of cytomegalovirus exposure and HLA in healthy donors. Overall study: The 666 first-cohort repertoires shared a platform with the 130 or so validation repertoires, as reported in a later analysis.

The length of the CDR3 is 15 residues. J lost 2 bases, V lost 0 bases, and 5 bases had no gene match. Germline assignment: CDR1 GTSNPN and CDR2 SVGIG (reference sequence). The table came from immunoSEQ multiplex PCR; TCRdb's copy has only in-frame clones and leaves some out. The table shows 200,000 to 300,000 clones, with roughly 87% occurring only once. Sequenced sample: PBMCs. The J gene is TRBJ2-7, the V gene TRBV30; TRBD1 aligns across 9 bases. This TCR came from a young man in good health and CMV-seropositive. For the CDR3, the DNA is TGTGCCTGGAGTGTGGGGACAGGGTATGCCTACGAGCAGTACTTC. Protein product: CAWSVGTGYAYEQYF.